Following are 11 T cell receptor beta chains from one sample sequenced in a study of identical twins. In TCRdb, the 5' RACE reads were re-called with MiXCR into one record per CDR3 protein. The sample records roughly 480,000 distinct CDR3 sequences, roughly 24% being singletons. This sample was shared with a second study, whose subject was T cells expressing NK-cell markers.

Sequenced input: CD4+ T cells sorted from blood. These receptors all stem from a woman aged 18-29 years in good health.

This sequence joins TRBV30 and TRBJ1-2; perhaps TRBD1 as D (5 bases). This CDR3 comprises 14 residues. Germline lookup yields CDR1 GTSNPN and CDR2 SVGIG (reference sequence). V lost 0 bases to trimming and J lost 4 bases, with 12 bases between them. Here the CDR3 reads CAWSVGGTAYGYTF. For the CDR3, the DNA is TGTGCCTGGAGTGTCGGGGGGACCGCCTATGGCTACACCTTC.

This clonotype showed up just a few times. This chain joins TRBV9 and TRBJ1-2; D is ambiguous. V lost 5 bases to trimming and J lost 6 bases, with 8 bases between them. Germline lookup yields CDR1 SGDLS and CDR2 YYNGEE. This CDR3 is 11 amino acids long. CDR3 sequence (DNA): TGTGCCAGCAGTGCCATTGATGGCTACACCTTC. As protein: CASSAIDGYTF.

This clonotype has a handful of counts. The chain carries TRBV6-1 and TRBJ2-3, with 9 bases fitting TRBD1. This CDR3 comprises 16 residues. Germline V gives CDR1 MNHNS, CDR2 SASEGT. V shed 6 bases, J shed 5 bases, and the junction held 12 bases outside the gene matches. The CDR3 is CASRLTGQGFRDTQYF. The DNA of the CDR3 is TGTGCCAGCAGGCTTACGGGACAGGGTTTTAGAGATACGCAGTATTTT.

J is TRBJ1-1 and V is TRBV10-3; 7 positions match TRBD1. Germline assignment: CDR1 ENHRY and CDR2 SYGVKD. V was pared by 8 bases and J by 5 bases, with 8 bases of the junction left unmatched. The CDR3 is 13 residues long. In DNA form, the CDR3 reads TGTGCCATCGCAGGGGGAAGGGAAACTGAAGCTTTCTTT. Translation gives CAIAGGRETEAFF.

This clonotype came up a few times. The chain combines TRBV20-1 with TRBJ2-3; D gene unclear. V lost 3 bases to trimming and J lost 7 bases, with 5 bases between them. The CDR3 has 10 residues. From germline, CDR1 is DFQATT and CDR2 SNEGSKA (reference sequence). Written as DNA, the CDR3 is TGCAGTGCTAGTTACTATACGCAGTATTTT. This encodes CSASYYTQYF.

This clonotype was picked up a small number of times. The V and J genes are TRBV19 and TRBJ2-1, with 7 bases that match TRBD1. Germline-derived CDR1 and CDR2 are LNHDA and SQIVND (reference sequence). Trimming took 2 bases from V and 2 from J; bases not matched to a gene: 3. CDR3 length equals 15 residues. CDR3 protein: CASSIKGGPYNEQFF. The CDR3 DNA is TGTGCCAGTAGTATAAAAGGGGGCCCCTACAATGAGCAGTTCTTC.

The chain links TRBV28 to TRBJ2-7, with 9 bases identical to TRBD2. The V and J ends lost 8 bases and 3 bases, in that order; junction bases with no gene match: 11. In germline, CDR1 is MDHEN, CDR2 SYDVKM. This CDR3 is built from 15 residues. As DNA, the CDR3 is TGTGCCAGCCGTCCGCCGGGACTAGCATACTACGAGCAGTACTTC. It specifies CASRPPGLAYYEQYF.

This sequence joins TRBV29-1 and TRBJ2-6; no clear D gene. The CDR3 consists of 14 residues. Trimming pared 5 bases from V and 0 bases from J, leaving 8 bases between. The germline V gene encodes CDR1 SQVTM and CDR2 ANQGSEA. CDR3 loop: CSVLGDSGANVLTF. The DNA of the CDR3 is TGCAGCGTTCTCGGAGACTCTGGGGCCAACGTCCTGACTTTC.

As regards this clonotype: A much more abundant neighbour one base away suggests this may be a read error. The chain couples TRBV29-1 to TRBJ1-1, with 8 bases identical to TRBD1. The ends lost 7 bases at V and 5 bases at J; junction bases unmatched: 6. Germline values: CDR1 SQVTM, CDR2 ANQGSEA. This CDR3 is 12 amino acids long. This CDR3 reads CSGDRGGTEAFF. As DNA, the CDR3 is TGCAGCGGCGACAGGGGAGGAACTGAAGCTTTCTTT. The full variable domain, with the rest looked up from reference TRBV29-1 and TRBJ1-1, is SAVISQKPSRDICQRGTSLTIQCQVDSQVTMMFWYRQQPGQSLTLIATANQGSEATYESGFVIDKFPISRPNLTFSTLTVSNMSPEDSSIYLCSGDRGGTEAFFGQGTRLTVV.

In its sample, this clonotype was seen a few times. This chain links TRBV11-2 with TRBJ2-1; 7 positions match TRBD2. The junction had 6 bases not matched to a gene; V was cut back by 0 bases and J by 4 bases. Per the germline V gene, CDR1 is SGHAT and CDR2 is FQNNGV. The CDR3 runs to 16 residues. CDR3 in amino acids: CASSLDLAVGYNEQFF. For the CDR3, the DNA is TGTGCCAGCAGCTTAGACCTAGCGGTGGGGTACAATGAGCAGTTCTTC.

The chain recombines TRBV5-1 with TRBJ1-1; D unclear. V was cut by 2 bases and J by 0 bases, with 8 bases left in between. This CDR3 contains 14 residues. CDR1 is SGHRS, CDR2 YFSETQ, per germline. CDR3 loop: CASSFRVLNTEAFF. CDR3 nucleotide sequence: TGCGCCAGCAGCTTTAGGGTCCTGAACACTGAAGCTTTCTTT. The whole variable domain, filled in from reference TRBV5-1 and TRBJ1-1, reads KAGVTQTPRYLIKTRGQQVTLSCSPISGHRSVSWYQQTPGQGLQFLFEYFSETQRNKGNFPGRFSGRQFSNSRSEMNVSTLELGDSALYLCASSFRVLNTEAFFGQGTRLTVV.